This passage covers 31 T cell receptor beta chains from one sample sequenced in a study of molecular identifiers for immune sequencing clone quantification. TCRdb re-called the PCR reads through MiXCR, storing one row per CDR3 protein. Counted here are 60,000 to 70,000 distinct CDR3 sequences, 17% occurring once; the ten biggest clones make up approximately 1.4%. Sequencing used naive CD8+ T cells from blood, with Jurkat cell RNA spiked in. Sample subset: FACS-sorted CD8+CD4-CCR7+CD45RA+ naive T cells. Receptor source: a human donor in good health. Some libraries in this study had Jurkat cell RNA spiked in.

This clonotype was counted ten times or more. The chain links TRBV7-8 to TRBJ1-1; D not resolved. Germline V CDR1 and CDR2: SGHVS, FQNEAQ. V gave up 1 base and J gave up 0 bases, with 9 bases separating them. There are 15 residues in the CDR3. CDR3 sequence reads: CASSLGQHMNTEAFF. As DNA, the CDR3 is TGTGCCAGCAGCTTAGGGCAGCACATGAACACTGAAGCTTTCTTT.

At least ten counts were recorded for this clonotype. V is TRBV23-1 and J is TRBJ2-5, with 11 positions matching TRBD1. TRBV23-1 is placed among ORFs of uncertain function. Trimming removed 0 bases from V and 2 bases from J; junction bases left unmatched: 2. This CDR3 is built from 16 residues. CDR3 coding DNA: TGCGCCAGCAGTCAATCGTGGGACAGGGGGCAAGAGACCCAGTACTTC. As protein: CASSQSWDRGQETQYF.

This clonotype was detected many times. The V call is TRBV5-6, the J call TRBJ2-7; tentatively, D is TRBD2 (6 bases). The CDR3 is made up of 16 amino acids. The ends were cut back, 0 bases at V and 2 bases at J, with 15 bases in the middle. The germline gives CDR1 SGHDT, CDR2 YYEEEE. CDR3 protein: CASSLGGNGEAYEQYF. DNA for the CDR3: TGTGCCAGCAGCTTGGGCGGAAACGGGGAGGCCTACGAGCAGTACTTC.

A word on this clonotype: A much larger clone is a single base away; this may be a read error. This chain joins TRBV5-5 and TRBJ2-4, with D hard to call. Germline V gives CDR1 SGHKS, CDR2 YYEKEE (reference sequence). This CDR3 spans 13 amino acids. CDR3 nucleotide sequence: TGTGCCAGCTGCTTGGATTTATCCTCCCTTCAGTACTTC. Translated, it gives CASCLDLSSLQYF.

A note on this clonotype: A much larger clone lies a single base off, so this may be a read error. The genes are TRBV7-9 and TRBJ1-2; a possible D gene is TRBD1 (6 bases). Germline V gives CDR1 SEHNR, CDR2 FQNEAQ (reference sequence). The CDR3 is 13 amino acids. The CDR3 DNA sequence: TGTACCAGCAGCTTAGCGAACAGGGATGGCTACACCTTC. Its protein product is CTSSLANRDGYTF. The full variable domain, with the rest looked up from reference TRBV7-9 and TRBJ1-2, is DTGVSQNPRHKITKRGQNVTFRCDPISEHNRLYWYRQTLGQGPEFLTYFQNEAQLEKSRLLSDRFSAERPKGSFSTLEIQRTEQGDSAMYLCTSSLANRDGYTFGSGTRLTVV.

As regards this clonotype: A much more abundant neighbour one base away suggests this may be a read error. V usage is TRBV3-2 and J usage is TRBJ1-4; TRBD1 reflects the table's D call only, with no check against the DNA. TRBV3-2 is classified as a pseudogene. The CDR3 loop spans 19 amino acids. This CDR3 is CACSQDGSRDKATNEKLFF. The CDR3 nucleotides read TGTGCCTGCAGCCAAGATGGGTCCCGGGACAAAGCAACTAATGAAAAACTGTTTTTT.

There are many counts of this clonotype. The chain is built from TRBV5-8 and TRBJ1-5, with 8 nucleotides matching TRBD1. V lost 0 bases to trimming and J lost 9 bases; unmatched junction nucleotides: 5. The germline V gene has CDR1 SGHTS and CDR2 YDEGEE. The CDR3 totals 14 residues. CDR3 DNA: TGTGCCAGCAGCTTGGGGACAGGGAAGCTGCCCCAGCATTTT. It yields the protein CASSLGTGKLPQHF.

This clonotype was counted only a few times. The CDR3 region has the DNA TGTGCCAGCAGCTTAACATACAATGAGCAGTTCTTC. Its translation: CASSLTYNEQFF. The chain uses TRBV7-9 and TRBJ2-1; D is unresolved. Germline V gives CDR1 SEHNR, CDR2 FQNEAQ (reference sequence). The CDR3 consists of 12 residues. V lost 2 bases and J 4 bases, leaving 3 bases between the germline ends.

This clonotype was seen many times. The V and J genes are TRBV12-5 and TRBJ2-3, with D uncertain. In germline, CDR1 is LGHNT, CDR2 FRNRAP. The CDR3 is 12 residues long. V dropped 7 bases and J dropped 10 bases, with 15 bases sitting between them. The CDR3 reads CASDTKPTPQYF. DNA of the CDR3: TGTGCTAGTGACACAAAACCAACTCCGCAGTATTTT.

This clonotype was seen many times. The CDR3, as DNA: TGCGCCAGCAGTGAAACGGGAGGGGATGGCTACACCTTC. Translating it yields CASSETGGDGYTF. The J gene is TRBJ1-2, the V gene TRBV10-2; the D gene is possibly TRBD1 (5 bases). Germline-derived CDR1 and CDR2 are WSHSY and SAAADI. Trimming pared 3 bases from V and 6 bases from J, leaving 11 bases between. The CDR3 loop spans 13 amino acids.

There are many counts of this clonotype. The chain combines TRBV14 with TRBJ1-5; D unresolved. The ends were cut back, 0 bases at V and 9 bases at J, with 21 bases in the middle. This CDR3 comprises 17 residues. Per the germline V gene, CDR1 is SGHDN and CDR2 is FVKESK. The chain's CDR3 is CASSQDAQETWGGPQHF. CDR3 coding DNA: TGTGCCAGCAGCCAAGATGCTCAGGAGACCTGGGGTGGGCCCCAGCATTTT.

This clonotype was recorded at least ten times. The gene calls are TRBV7-8 and TRBJ2-4; 13 bases fit TRBD2. Germline V gene data show CDR1 as SGHVS and CDR2 as FQNEAQ. CDR3 length: 21 amino acids. With 4 bases clipped from V and 3 bases from J, the junction kept 18 bases outside the gene matches. The CDR3 region has the DNA TGTGCCAGCAGCTCGGGACTAGCGGGACCTCTTGAAGTGTTTGGCAAAAACATTCAGTACTTC. This gives the protein CASSSGLAGPLEVFGKNIQYF.

The sample holds one count of this clonotype. The chain employs TRBV5-3 and TRBJ2-7; D tentatively fits TRBD1 or TRBD2 (5 bases each). TRBV5-3 qualifies as an ORF whose function is uncertain. The CDR3 covers 15 residues. V lost 8 bases to trimming and J lost 2 bases, with 20 bases between them. In DNA, the CDR3 is TGTGCCAGCACCCCCGGGGCAGGGTTGACCTACGAGCAGTACTTC. It specifies CASTPGAGLTYEQYF.

The V call is TRBV20-1, the J call TRBJ2-1; D not resolved. The germline V and J ends were trimmed by 6 bases and 6 bases, with 15 bases remaining between them. CDR3 length equals 13 residues. The germline gives CDR1 DFQATT, CDR2 SNEGSKA (reference sequence). The CDR3 nucleotides read TGCAGTGCCATCGCCCGCGGATTCAATGAGCAGTTCTTC. Amino acid sequence: CSAIARGFNEQFF.

This clonotype was recorded at least ten times. The J gene is TRBJ2-7, the V gene TRBV5-5, with 8 bases fitting TRBD2. Germline V gene sequence: CDR1 SGHKS, CDR2 YYEKEE (reference sequence). Losses at the gene ends were 2 bases for V and 1 base for J; bases not matched to a gene: 8. The CDR3 consists of 16 residues. The CDR3 loop is CASSFRSGLVSYEQYF. The DNA of the CDR3 is TGTGCCAGCAGCTTCCGTTCGGGACTAGTGTCCTACGAGCAGTACTTC.

This clonotype was observed a few times. This may stem from a read error, because a much larger clone lies one nucleotide away. No conserved phenylalanine or tryptophan ends this CDR3, so it is likely a read error. The chain carries TRBV9 and TRBJ2-2; D gene ambiguous. The CDR3 contains 14 residues. V was clipped by 0 bases and J by 5 bases, with 8 bases between them. Germline V gene data show CDR1 as SGDLS and CDR2 as YYNGEE. CDR3 loop: CASSVVLDTGELFL. DNA for the CDR3: TGTGCCAGCAGCGTAGTGTTGGATACCGGGGAGCTGTTTCTT.

On this clonotype itself: A much bigger clone sits one base away, suggesting this may be a read error. The V call is TRBV12-3 or TRBV12-4, the J call TRBJ2-1; D tentatively reads TRBD1 or TRBD2 (5 bases each). The DNA matches TRBJ2-7 better at its end, which makes the J call doubtful. The CDR3 sequence is 15 residues long. Here the CDR3 reads CASSLVRDPINEQYF. The CDR3 nucleotides are TGTGCCAGCAGTTTAGTCCGGGACCCGATTAATGAGCAGTACTTC.

This clonotype has ten or more counts. The CDR3 DNA sequence: TGTGCCAGCAGCTTAGAACTAGCGGGATCCACAGATACGCAGTATTTT. Encoded protein: CASSLELAGSTDTQYF. J is TRBJ2-3 and V is TRBV7-9, with TRBD2 matching 10 bases. The length of the CDR3 is 16 residues. CDR1 is SEHNR and CDR2 is FQNEAQ in the germline V gene (reference sequence). Trimming took 1 base from V and 2 from J; bases not matched to a gene: 3.

This clonotype was counted at least ten times. The V gene is TRBV29-1, the J gene TRBJ2-5; a weak D match, TRBD1 (6 bases). Germline CDR1 SQVTM, CDR2 ANQGSEA. The CDR3 contains 13 residues. V was clipped by 6 bases and J by 4 bases, with 15 bases between them. The CDR3 sequence: CSVRTDLGETQYF. In DNA form, the CDR3 reads TGCAGCGTCAGGACAGATCTGGGAGAGACCCAGTACTTC.

The chain combines TRBV7-9 with TRBJ2-7; maybe TRBD1 (5 bases). Looked up from germline, CDR1 is SEHNR and CDR2 is FQNEAQ (reference sequence). V was pared by 6 bases and J by 4 bases, with 22 bases between. CDR3 length: 16 amino acids. CDR3 in DNA: TGTGCCAGCAGTTCTACAAGATCGGACAAGATATACGAGCAGTACTTC. Translated: CASSSTRSDKIYEQYF.

This clonotype showed up many times. The chain has TRBV28 and TRBJ1-1, with 7 nucleotides matching TRBD1. The CDR3 totals 18 residues. From germline, CDR1 is MDHEN and CDR2 SYDVKM. V trimming: 3 bases; J trimming: 1 base; junction bases outside the gene matches: 14. The CDR3 coding sequence is TGTGCCAGCAGTTTCTCTAAGGGGGCCGCTTTTTCGAACACTGAAGCTTTCTTT. It encodes CASSFSKGAAFSNTEAFF.

Ten or more counts support this clonotype. V and J are TRBV20-1 and TRBJ1-1; 8 nucleotides align to TRBD1. V shed 1 base and J 5 bases; nucleotides not matched to a gene: 9. Germline V gene data show CDR1 as DFQATT and CDR2 as SNEGSKA (reference sequence). This CDR3 comprises 15 residues. The CDR3 loop reads CSARGSGQGETEAFF. The CDR3 region has the DNA TGCAGTGCTAGAGGATCTGGACAGGGCGAGACTGAAGCTTTCTTT.

This chain connects TRBV7-6 to TRBJ2-1; D is perhaps TRBD1 or TRBD2 (5 bases each). V dropped 5 bases and J dropped 2 bases, with 16 bases sitting between them. CDR3 size: 16 residues. CDR1 and CDR2 from the germline V gene are SGHVS and FNYEAQ. This chain's CDR3 is CASSHPPQGPYNEQFF. The CDR3 DNA follows: TGTGCCAGCAGCCACCCACCGCAGGGACCCTACAATGAGCAGTTCTTC.

The chain couples TRBV25-1 to TRBJ2-7; the D is unclear. CDR3 length: 13 amino acids. The germline CDR1 and CDR2 sequences are MGHDK and SYGVNS. Trimming took 2 bases from V and 0 from J, leaving 5 bases between them. CDR3 amino acids: CASSEAHSYEQYF. The CDR3 DNA follows: TGTGCCAGCAGTGAAGCTCACTCCTACGAGCAGTACTTC.

This clonotype was seen at least ten times. The rearrangement links TRBV6-5 to TRBJ1-5; 10 bases fit TRBD1. V lost 5 bases and J lost 5; bases outside the gene matches: 9. The CDR3 is 16 residues long. From germline, CDR1 is MNHEY and CDR2 SVGAGI. The CDR3 DNA reads TGTGCCAGCAGTGCGGCCGGGACAGGGGTCCATCAGCCCCAGCATTTT. It codes for CASSAAGTGVHQPQHF.

This clonotype occurred many times. This chain uses TRBV29-1 with TRBJ2-1; 8 bases are a match to TRBD1. Per the germline V gene, CDR1 is SQVTM and CDR2 is ANQGSEA. The CDR3 consists of 16 residues. V lost 3 bases, J lost 0 bases, and 7 bases stayed unmatched. This CDR3 reads CSVESGQGSSYNEQFF. The CDR3 nucleotides read TGCAGCGTTGAGAGTGGACAGGGAAGCTCCTACAATGAGCAGTTCTTC.

Only a few counts were recorded for this clonotype. This clone may be a read error of a much larger clone one base away. CDR3 residues: CSARDRGSSYNEQSF. Written as DNA, the CDR3 is TGCAGTGCTAGAGATCGGGGGAGCTCCTACAATGAGCAGTCCTTC. The chain couples TRBV20-1 to TRBJ2-1, with D possibly matching TRBD2 (6 bases). The CDR3 length is 15 residues. The germline CDR1 and CDR2 sequences are DFQATT and SNEGSKA (reference sequence).

A note on this clonotype: One base away lies a much larger clone, so this may be a sequencing read error. The chain employs TRBV7-9 and TRBJ1-4, with D unclear. Germline V gives CDR1 SEHNR, CDR2 FQNEAQ (reference sequence). This CDR3 contains 14 residues. The CDR3 reads CVSSLLSMGEKLFF. CDR3 DNA sequence: TGTGTCAGCAGCTTACTTTCGATGGGGGAAAAACTGTTTTTT.

This chain links TRBV3-1 with TRBJ1-4; possibly TRBD1 for D (6 bases). Germline loops: CDR1 LGHDT, CDR2 YNNKEL (reference sequence). Trimming took off 3 bases at V and 5 bases at J, with 13 bases between the two ends. This CDR3 region has 15 residues. The CDR3 spells CASSQDAGGNEKLFF. The CDR3 DNA sequence: TGTGCCAGCAGCCAGGACGCCGGGGGCAATGAAAAACTGTTTTTT.

The chain combines TRBV12-3 or TRBV12-4 with TRBJ2-7, with D perhaps matching TRBD1 or TRBD2 (6 bases each). The CDR3 spans 16 residues. V lost 2 bases and J lost 0, with 14 bases in between. This CDR3 reads CASSLRRVQGSYEQYF. In DNA form, the CDR3 reads TGTGCCAGCAGTTTACGGAGGGTACAGGGCTCCTACGAGCAGTACTTC.

This clonotype was observed a handful of times. This sequence joins TRBV5-3 and TRBJ2-7; D gene uncertain. TRBV5-3 falls under the ORF class, with uncertain function. This CDR3 contains 13 residues. Trimming cost V 8 bases and J 5 bases, with 17 bases left between them. The CDR3 coding sequence is TGTGCCAGCGGCTTGAGCGTGATCAACGAGCAGTACTTC. Amino acid sequence: CASGLSVINEQYF.